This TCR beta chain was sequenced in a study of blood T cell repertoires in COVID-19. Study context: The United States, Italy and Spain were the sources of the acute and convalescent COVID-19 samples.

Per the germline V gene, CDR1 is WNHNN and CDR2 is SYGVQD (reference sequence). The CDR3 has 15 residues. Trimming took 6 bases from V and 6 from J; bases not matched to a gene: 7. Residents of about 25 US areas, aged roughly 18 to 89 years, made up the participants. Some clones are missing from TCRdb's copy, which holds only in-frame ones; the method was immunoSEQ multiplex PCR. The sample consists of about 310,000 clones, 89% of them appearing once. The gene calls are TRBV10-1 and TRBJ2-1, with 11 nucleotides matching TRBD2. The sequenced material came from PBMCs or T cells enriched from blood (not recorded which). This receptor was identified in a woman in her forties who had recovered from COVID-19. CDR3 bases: TGCGCCAGCAGCGTTAGCGGGGGGGCCCGCAATGAGCAGTTCTTC. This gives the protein CASSVSGGARNEQFF.